These T cell receptor beta chains were read from a single sample in a study of cytomegalovirus exposure and HLA in healthy donors. Clones were read by immunoSEQ multiplex PCR, and TCRdb kept only the in-frame ones, dropping some. The data contain around 130,000 clones, about three quarters of them singletons. Material for sequencing was PBMCs. All receptors come from a woman aged 25 to 45 in good health and CMV-seronegative. The CDR3 runs from the conserved cysteine through the conserved F or W. D genes are given only for firm matches. Clone size, where shown, is once, few, many, or a class for clones that have expanded.

TRBD2,TRBV2,TRBJ2-2,NA,CAGGEGNTGELFF,TGTGCCGGGGGGGAGGGGAACACCGGGGAGCTGTTTTTT
TRBD2,TRBV11-2,TRBJ2-7,NA,CASSRGLAGNYEQYF,TGTGCCAGCAGCAGAGGACTAGCGGGGAACTACGAGCAGTACTTC
NA,TRBV5-6,TRBJ2-1,NA,CASTVLQGSYNEQFF,TGTGCCAGCACCGTACTACAGGGTTCCTACAATGAGCAGTTCTTC
NA,TRBV5-4,TRBJ1-1,NA,CASSLGRQDGEAFF,TGTGCCAGCAGCTTGGGGAGACAGGATGGTGAAGCTTTCTTT
NA,TRBV7-9,TRBJ1-1,NA,CASSPRVMNTEAFF,TGTGCCAGCAGCCCCAGGGTGATGAACACTGAAGCTTTCTTT
TRBD2,TRBV9,TRBJ2-3,once,CASSPQTSGGAPYF,TGTGCCAGCAGCCCACAGACTAGCGGGGGGGCACCGTATTTT
NA,TRBV5-1,TRBJ1-1,NA,CASSLRLVRGWGSMNTEAFF,TGCGCCAGCAGCTTGCGGCTTGTTAGGGGGTGGGGTTCGATGAACACTGAAGCTTTCTTT
NA,TRBV4-1,TRBJ2-7,once,CASSQDRGLQYF,TGCGCCAGCAGCCAAGATCGCGGACTGCAGTACTTC
NA,TRBV21-1,TRBJ2-7,NA,CASSQAPSGIPHEQYF,TGTGCCAGCAGCCAAGCCCCTAGCGGGATTCCCCACGAGCAGTACTTC
TRBD2,TRBV19,TRBJ2-1,few,CASSPGGDYNEQFF,TGTGCCAGTAGTCCGGGGGGGGACTACAATGAGCAGTTCTTC
NA,TRBV6-5,TRBJ2-7,NA,CASRRTASYEQYF,TGTGCCAGCAGGAGGACAGCCTCCTACGAGCAGTACTTC
NA,TRBV7-2,TRBJ1-3,NA,CASSLEGRGTGNTIYF,TGTGCCAGCAGCCTAGAAGGCAGGGGTACTGGAAACACCATATATTTT
TRBD2,TRBV28,TRBJ2-7,NA,CASSTGTSGRKLAYEQYF,TGTGCCAGCAGCACCGGGACTAGCGGGAGGAAATTGGCCTACGAGCAGTACTTC
TRBD1,TRBV4-1,TRBJ1-4,NA,CASSQPGTGNEKLFF,TGCGCCAGCAGCCAGCCGGGGACAGGAAATGAAAAACTGTTTTTT
NA,TRBV30,TRBJ1-1,NA,CAWSVQVSWTNTEAFF,TGTGCCTGGAGTGTACAGGTCTCTTGGACGAACACTGAAGCTTTCTTT
NA,TRBV11-2,TRBJ2-7,NA,CASSFGGGRYEQYF,TGTGCCAGCAGCTTTGGCGGAGGGAGATACGAGCAGTACTTC
TRBD2,TRBV5-1,TRBJ2-3,NA,CASSLNGGGAWDTQYF,TGCGCCAGCAGCTTGAATGGCGGGGGGGCATGGGATACGCAGTATTTT
TRBD1,TRBV7-2,TRBJ1-4,NA,CASRRTGGAEEKLFF,TGTGCCAGCAGGCGCACAGGGGGCGCGGAGGAAAAACTGTTTTTT
TRBD1,TRBV27,TRBJ1-2,NA,CASSPWDRPGYTF,TGTGCCAGCAGCCCCTGGGACAGGCCTGGCTACACCTTC
TRBD1,TRBV14,TRBJ2-2,NA,CASQEKQGPIGELFF,TGTGCCAGCCAAGAGAAACAGGGGCCAATCGGGGAGCTGTTTTTT
TRBD1,TRBV28,TRBJ1-5,NA,CASSLSPTGSLNQPQHF,TGTGCCAGCAGTTTATCTCCGACAGGGTCCCTCAATCAGCCCCAGCATTTT
TRBD1,TRBV7-8,TRBJ2-3,NA,CASSATGVVTDTQYF,TGTGCCAGCAGCGCGACAGGGGTGGTGACAGATACGCAGTATTTT
TRBD1,TRBV6-5,TRBJ1-2,NA,CASSVGQGTNYGYTF,TGTGCCAGCAGTGTCGGACAGGGGACTAACTATGGCTACACCTTC
NA,TRBV7-2,TRBJ2-5,NA,CASTKGANQETQYF,TGTGCCAGCACTAAAGGGGCAAATCAAGAGACCCAGTACTTC
NA,TRBV19,TRBJ1-4,NA,CASSIRGRRNEKLFF,TGTGCCAGTAGTATACGAGGCCGACGGAATGAAAAACTGTTTTTT
NA,TRBV5-1,TRBJ2-1,once,CASSLVEAAEQFF,TGCGCCAGCAGCTTGGTGGAGGCTGCTGAGCAGTTCTTC
NA,TRBV9,TRBJ1-4,NA,CASSVAGNEKLFF,TGTGCCAGCAGCGTAGCCGGGAATGAAAAACTGTTTTTT